A selection of T cell receptor beta chains follows, all from one sample in a study of blood T cell repertoires in COVID-19. Generated by immunoSEQ multiplex PCR, the TCRdb table keeps only in-frame clones and is missing some. This table holds 110,000 to 150,000 clones, around 83% found once. Sequencing was carried out using peripheral blood. These receptors were obtained from a woman of 80 years or more with acute or convalescent COVID-19. Both conserved end residues are part of each CDR3. Fields, in order: J gene, V gene, CDR3 length, clone size, D gene, CDR3 DNA, CDR3 protein. The D gene is left open where the match is weak. Where a row states a size, it is once, few, many or the class of an expanded clone; other rows omit it.

>TRBJ2-2|TRBV5-1|16|NA|TRBD2
TGCGCCAGCACCCTTGGAACTAGCGGGAACACCGGGGAGCTGTTTTTT
CASTLGTSGNTGELFF
>TRBJ1-3|TRBV10-2|14|NA|TRBD1
TGCGCCAGCAGTCCGACAGGGACTGGAAACACCATATATTTT
CASSPTGTGNTIYF
>TRBJ2-3|TRBV5-4|16|NA|NA
TGTGCCAGCAGCTCCCCAAGGCTAGGGGGTACAGATACGCAGTATTTT
CASSSPRLGGTDTQYF
>TRBJ2-1|TRBV5-1|13|once|NA
TGCGCCAGCAGCTTTAATTCTTACAATGAGCAGTTCTTC
CASSFNSYNEQFF
>TRBJ1-2|TRBV7-8|17|NA|TRBD1
TGTGCCAGCAGCTCAGGACAGGGGGGATACACTAACTATGGCTACACCTTC
CASSSGQGGYTNYGYTF
>TRBJ2-2|TRBV19|16|NA|TRBD1
TGTGCCAGTAGTACCGGTCCAGGGGGCAACACCGGGGAGCTGTTTTTT
CASSTGPGGNTGELFF
>TRBJ2-1|TRBV6-6|17|NA|TRBD2
TGTGCCAGCAGTCGACTAGCGGGAGGGCCTCCAGGAAATGAGCAGTTCTTC
CASSRLAGGPPGNEQFF
>TRBJ1-2|TRBV6-1|14|NA|TRBD1
TGTGCCAGCAGTGAAGAGACAGGGGTTTCTGGCTACACCTTC
CASSEETGVSGYTF
>TRBJ2-3|TRBV4-1|14|NA|NA
TGCGCCAGCAGCCAAGCATTTCACACAGATACGCAGTATTTT
CASSQAFHTDTQYF
>TRBJ2-7|TRBV6-5|16|NA|NA
TGTGCCAGCAGTTACTCCGTGGGAGAGAGCTCCTACGAGCAGTACTTC
CASSYSVGESSYEQYF
>TRBJ2-3|TRBV5-4|15|NA|TRBD2
TGTGCCAGCAGCGCAGCGGGGGGGCCCACAGATACGCAGTATTTT
CASSAAGGPTDTQYF
>TRBJ1-1|TRBV27|15|NA|TRBD1
TGTGCCAGCAGTTTCGGTTATGGGACAGGCACTGAAGCTTTCTTT
CASSFGYGTGTEAFF
>TRBJ1-1|TRBV7-8|16|once|NA
TGTGCCAGCAGCTTAGCCCGACAGGAGATGAACACTGAAGCTTTCTTT
CASSLARQEMNTEAFF
>TRBJ2-3|TRBV6-1|17|NA|TRBD1
TGTGCCAGCAGTGCCAGAAACCGACAGGGTCTAATAGATACGCAGTATTTT
CASSARNRQGLIDTQYF
>TRBJ2-1|TRBV27|16|NA|TRBD2
TGTGCCAGCAGAGCCTTTACTAGCGGGTCCTACAATGAGCAGTTCTTC
CASRAFTSGSYNEQFF